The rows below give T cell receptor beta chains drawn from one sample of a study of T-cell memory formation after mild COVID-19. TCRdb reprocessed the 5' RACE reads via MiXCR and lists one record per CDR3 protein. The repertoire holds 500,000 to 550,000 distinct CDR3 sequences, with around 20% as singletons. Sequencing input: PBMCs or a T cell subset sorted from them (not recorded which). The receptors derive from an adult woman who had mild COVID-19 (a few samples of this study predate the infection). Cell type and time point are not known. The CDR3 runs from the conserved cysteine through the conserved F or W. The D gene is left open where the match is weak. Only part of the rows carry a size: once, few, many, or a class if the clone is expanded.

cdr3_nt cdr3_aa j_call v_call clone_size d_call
TGCAGTGCTAGCGGATGGGGGGGCGACTCCTACGAGCAGTACTTC CSASGWGGDSYEQYF TRBJ2-7 TRBV20-1 NA NA
TGTGCCACCAGCACAGGAAAGCGGGGGTTTTCTAGCGGGAGTGCGAATGAGCAGTTCTTC CATSTGKRGFSSGSANEQFF TRBJ2-1 TRBV15 few TRBD2
TGTGCCAGCCATACAGGGGGCTTTGAAGCTTTCTTT CASHTGGFEAFF TRBJ1-1 TRBV12-3/TRBV12-4 NA TRBD1
TGCAGTGCTAGCTTCAGTGGAGCGCGGGAAGCTTTCTTT CSASFSGAREAFF TRBJ1-1 TRBV20-1 NA NA
TGCAGTGCTAGAGAAGGGCGGGAGCCTAGTCCGACAGATACGCAGTATTTT CSAREGREPSPTDTQYF TRBJ2-3 TRBV20-1 few TRBD2
TGTGCCAGCAGCTCGCGGGGGAACGATGGCTACACCTTC CASSSRGNDGYTF TRBJ1-2 TRBV6-2/TRBV6-3 few NA
TGTGCCAGTTCGAGTAGCCAGACCCAGTACTTC CASSSSQTQYF TRBJ2-5 TRBV6-2/TRBV6-3 NA NA
TGTGCCAGCAGCTTAGAGGGCGGGAGGGACAATGAGCAGTTCTTC CASSLEGGRDNEQFF TRBJ2-1 TRBV7-9 NA TRBD2
TGTGCCACCAGTGATGTTAGATCTGACAGAAGCTCCTACAATGAGCAGTTCTTC CATSDVRSDRSSYNEQFF TRBJ2-1 TRBV24-1 few NA
TGTGCCAGCAGCTTTTCCGGGACTAGCTCCTACGAGCAGTACTTC CASSFSGTSSYEQYF TRBJ2-7 TRBV9 NA TRBD2
TGTGCCACCAGTGCAGCGTCAAATGAGCAGTTCTTC CATSAASNEQFF TRBJ2-1 TRBV24-1 NA NA
TGTGCCTGGAGTGTAAGCATAACCTACGAGCAGTACTTC CAWSVSITYEQYF TRBJ2-7 TRBV30 NA NA
TGTGCCAGCAGCCGGGGACCGCCAGATACGCAGTATTTT CASSRGPPDTQYF TRBJ2-3 TRBV12-3/TRBV12-4 few NA
TGTGCCTGGAGTGAACAGTTTGGCTACACCTTC CAWSEQFGYTF TRBJ1-2 TRBV30 few NA
TGTGCCACCAGTGATGGGACGGTCGCGAACACCGGGGAGCTGTTTTTT CATSDGTVANTGELFF TRBJ2-2 TRBV24-1 NA NA
TGTGCCAGCAGCTTAGCGATGAGTACCGCGCAAGAGACCCAGTACTTC CASSLAMSTAQETQYF TRBJ2-5 TRBV7-9 NA NA
TGCAGTGCTAGAGGGGACCTCGGTGAGCAGTTCTTC CSARGDLGEQFF TRBJ2-1 TRBV20-1 NA NA
TGTGCCAGTAGTTCTCTAGGCGCCCGTTCCTACAATGAGCAGTTCTTC CASSSLGARSYNEQFF TRBJ2-1 TRBV19 few NA
TGTGCCATCAGTGACGCCGGGACAGCCTCCTACGAGCAGTACTTC CAISDAGTASYEQYF TRBJ2-7 TRBV10-3 NA TRBD1
TGTGCCAGCAGTGGAGGACAGAGGGTCGATGCCGGGGAGCTGTTTTTT CASSGGQRVDAGELFF TRBJ2-2 TRBV28 NA NA
TGTGCCACCAGCAGAGACAGTGGACGACCATACAATGAGCAGTTCTTC CATSRDSGRPYNEQFF TRBJ2-1 TRBV15 NA NA
TGTGCCAGCAGTTCCCGGGACAGGGCCCATCCGTATGGCTACACCTTC CASSSRDRAHPYGYTF TRBJ1-2 TRBV27 few TRBD1
TGCGCCAGCAGTCCGGACAGCGGCAATCAGCCCCAGCATTTT CASSPDSGNQPQHF TRBJ1-5 TRBV5-1 NA NA
TGTGCCAGCAGCGAGGGACTAGCGGGGGGGTACCAAGAGACCCAGTACTTC CASSEGLAGGYQETQYF TRBJ2-5 TRBV5-6 NA TRBD2
TGCAGCGTTGAACGATTTATCGGACCCAATGAGCAGTTCTTC CSVERFIGPNEQFF TRBJ2-1 TRBV29-1 many NA
TGTGCCAGCAGCCCTTCAAGGGGTGGCTACACCTTC CASSPSRGGYTF TRBJ1-2 TRBV7-9 NA NA
TGTGCCAGCAGCTTAGTACTAGCGGGAGGAGGCGAGCAGTACTTC CASSLVLAGGGEQYF TRBJ2-7 TRBV7-8 NA TRBD2
TGTGCCAGTTTTAAAGAGAACACTGAAGCTTTCTTT CASFKENTEAFF TRBJ1-1 TRBV19 NA NA
TGTGCCAGCAGTTTAGCGGGGGGGGCCGGTGAGCAGTTCTTC CASSLAGGAGEQFF TRBJ2-1 TRBV12-3/TRBV12-4 NA NA
TGCAGCGTTGAGGAGGGCCCAGGGACTGAAGCTTTCTTT CSVEEGPGTEAFF TRBJ1-1 TRBV29-1 many NA
TGTGCCAGCAGCGGATACAGGGATGAAGGCTATGGCTACACCTTC CASSGYRDEGYGYTF TRBJ1-2 TRBV9 NA NA
TGCAGTGCCCAGGGGGCTAGGAACACTGAAGCTTTCTTT CSAQGARNTEAFF TRBJ1-1 TRBV20-1 few TRBD1
TGTGCCAGCAGCTTAGGTATAGGGTCGCGGGAGGACATTCAGTACTTC CASSLGIGSREDIQYF TRBJ2-4 TRBV7-9 once TRBD2
TGCGCCAGCAGCTTGGATCAGGGTAAGGTGGCTGAAGCTTTCTTT CASSLDQGKVAEAFF TRBJ1-1 TRBV5-1 few NA
TGCAGCGTTGATGGCCTCCAAGAGGACAACCCTGGGACCCAGTACTTC CSVDGLQEDNPGTQYF TRBJ2-5 TRBV29-1 few NA
TGCAGTGCTAGAGATTCCGACGGCGTAAGCTCCTACAATGAGCAGTTCTTC CSARDSDGVSSYNEQFF TRBJ2-1 TRBV20-1 few NA
TGTGCCAGCTCACCAGGGAGCGGGAATTCACCCCTCCACTTT CASSPGSGNSPLHF TRBJ1-6 TRBV18 NA NA
TGTGCCACCAGTGACTCCGGGACAGGGGTATCCTACGAGCAGTACTTC CATSDSGTGVSYEQYF TRBJ2-7 TRBV24-1 few TRBD1
TGTGCCAGCAGCTCGTCGGCTAGCGGGAGAAGACTTGAGCAGTTCTTC CASSSSASGRRLEQFF TRBJ2-1 TRBV7-9 NA TRBD2
TGCGCCAGCAGTTCAGGGGCCGGTCAGCCCCAGCATTTT CASSSGAGQPQHF TRBJ1-5 TRBV10-2 NA NA
TGCGCCAGCAGCTTGAGAGACCCCGGGGTATCTGAAAAACTGTTTTTT CASSLRDPGVSEKLFF TRBJ1-4 TRBV5-1 NA NA
TGTGCCAGCAGGGGGGACAGAGTAGAGTCCCAGTACTTC CASRGDRVESQYF TRBJ2-5 TRBV12-3/TRBV12-4 NA TRBD1
TGTGCCAGCAGCCAAGAGGGGAGGGACCCTAGCACAGATACGCAGTATTTT CASSQEGRDPSTDTQYF TRBJ2-3 TRBV4-2 NA TRBD2
TGTGCCAGTAGTATAGAAACCGCGCCAAGGAAGGAAGCTTTCTTT CASSIETAPRKEAFF TRBJ1-1 TRBV19 NA NA
TGTGCCACCAGTGATTCCGGGACAGGGGGCTCTGAGACCCAGTACTTC CATSDSGTGGSETQYF TRBJ2-5 TRBV24-1 few TRBD1
TGTGCCAGCAGTTTTGGGGTATCCTACGACGAGCAGTACTTC CASSFGVSYDEQYF TRBJ2-7 TRBV12-3/TRBV12-4 few NA
TGTGCCACCAGTGATCCGGGACAGGAAGAGACCCAGTACTTC CATSDPGQEETQYF TRBJ2-5 TRBV24-1 NA TRBD1
TGTGCCAGCAGACTCGGACAGCAAGAGACCCAGTACTTC CASRLGQQETQYF TRBJ2-5 TRBV6-5 many NA
TGCGCCAGCAGGTCTGCAGGATTGGCAGGGGGGTATAGGGGCTACAATGAGCAGTTCTTC CASRSAGLAGGYRGYNEQFF TRBJ2-1 TRBV5-1 NA NA
TGTGCCAGCAGCCCCTATGTTCGGGGGGACGAGCAGTACTTC CASSPYVRGDEQYF TRBJ2-7 TRBV14 once TRBD2
TGTGCCAGCAGCCGTATAGCGGGGACGGGGGACTACGAGCAGTACTTC CASSRIAGTGDYEQYF TRBJ2-7 TRBV4-2 few TRBD2
TGCAGTGCTAGTGTTCGAGCTAACTATGGCTACACCTTC CSASVRANYGYTF TRBJ1-2 TRBV20-1 NA NA
TGTGCCAGCACCACCAACCGGGGGAGAGAGACCCAGTACTTC CASTTNRGRETQYF TRBJ2-5 TRBV12-3/TRBV12-4 NA NA
TGTGCCAGCAGTGGACACACCCATGAAGCTTTCTTT CASSGHTHEAFF TRBJ1-1 TRBV6-6 few NA
TGCGCCAGCAGCTTGTATGGGCAGCTCGGGCAGCCCCAGCATTTT CASSLYGQLGQPQHF TRBJ1-5 TRBV5-1 NA NA
TGTGCCTGGAGTGTTCGTCCCGGCACAGATACGCAGTATTTT CAWSVRPGTDTQYF TRBJ2-3 TRBV30 few NA
TGCGCCAGCAGCTTCAATCCTCGGGGGACCCCGAACACTGAAGCTTTCTTT CASSFNPRGTPNTEAFF TRBJ1-1 TRBV5-1 few NA
TGCAGTGCTAGAGATTATACTAGCGGATACGAGCAGTACTTC CSARDYTSGYEQYF TRBJ2-7 TRBV20-1 few TRBD2
TGTGCCAGCAGTTTCCTTCAATCTGGGGCCAACGTCCTGACTTTC CASSFLQSGANVLTF TRBJ2-6 TRBV12-3/TRBV12-4 few NA
TGCAGTGCTTCACATCTTAAGTCCAGCACAGATACGCAGTATTTT CSASHLKSSTDTQYF TRBJ2-3 TRBV20-1 NA NA